This entry is about one T cell receptor (beta chain). This sample was taken from a study of blood T cell repertoires in COVID-19. Study as a whole: The United States, Italy and Spain were the sources of the acute and convalescent COVID-19 samples. The cDNA or gDNA used as material had been derived from T cells, B-cell-depleted T cells, or PBMCs.

Among Cohort 3 donors, those recovered had two negative PCRs, clearance, or symptom resolution. The V gene end was trimmed by 4 bases and the J gene end by 4 bases; junction bases not matched to a gene: 15. The CDR3 runs to 17 residues. Study processing details: From reference gene primer amplification, estimates of nucleated cell counts were derived. Assay used: immunoSEQ multiplex PCR; TCRdb lists only in-frame clones, some missing. V and J calls and clone size are copied from that table; D and trimming were computed from the DNA. The sample lists under 300,000 clones, 85% to 90% occurring once. The clonotype was recovered from a woman in her late teens or twenties who had recovered from COVID-19. This chain links TRBV6-7 with TRBJ2-5, with TRBD1 matching over 7 bases. TRBV6-7 is known as an ORF, though its function is uncertain. Sequencing input: PBMCs or T cells enriched from blood (not recorded which). The CDR3 sequence: CASSFCRYEGGRETQYF. The DNA for the CDR3 is TGTGCCAGCAGTTTCTGCAGGTATGAAGGGGGCCGAGAGACCCAGTACTTC.